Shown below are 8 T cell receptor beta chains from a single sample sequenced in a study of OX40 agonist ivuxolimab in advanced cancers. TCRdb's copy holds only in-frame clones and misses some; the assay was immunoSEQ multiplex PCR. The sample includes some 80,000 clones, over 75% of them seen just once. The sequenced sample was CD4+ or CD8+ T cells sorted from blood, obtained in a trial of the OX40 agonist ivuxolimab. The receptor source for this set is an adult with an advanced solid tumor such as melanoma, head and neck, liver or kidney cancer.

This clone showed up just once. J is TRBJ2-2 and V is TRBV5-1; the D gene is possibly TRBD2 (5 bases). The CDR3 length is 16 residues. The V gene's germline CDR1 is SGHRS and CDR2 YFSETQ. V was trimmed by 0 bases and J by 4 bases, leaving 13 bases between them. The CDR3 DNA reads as TGCGCCAGCAGCTTGGCCTCGGGAAAGAGCACCGGGGAGCTGTTTTTT. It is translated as CASSLASGKSTGELFF.

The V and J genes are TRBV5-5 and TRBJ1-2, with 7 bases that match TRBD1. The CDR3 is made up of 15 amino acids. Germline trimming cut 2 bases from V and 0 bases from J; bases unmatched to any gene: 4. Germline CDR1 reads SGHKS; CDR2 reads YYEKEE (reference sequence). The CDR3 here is CASSFQGETNYGYTF. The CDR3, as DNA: TGTGCCAGCAGCTTTCAGGGGGAAACTAACTATGGCTACACCTTC.

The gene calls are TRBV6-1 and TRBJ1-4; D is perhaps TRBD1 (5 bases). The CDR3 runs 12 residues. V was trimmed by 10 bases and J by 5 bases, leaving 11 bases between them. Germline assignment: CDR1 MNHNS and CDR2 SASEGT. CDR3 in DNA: TGTGCCATTGGATGGGGGAATGAAAAACTGTTTTTT. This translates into CAIGWGNEKLFF.

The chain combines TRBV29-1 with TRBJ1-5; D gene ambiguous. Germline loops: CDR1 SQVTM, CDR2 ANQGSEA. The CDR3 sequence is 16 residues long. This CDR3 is CRIEEPGIHSNQPQHF. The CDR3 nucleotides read TGCAGAATTGAGGAACCCGGGATTCATAGCAATCAGCCCCAGCATTTT. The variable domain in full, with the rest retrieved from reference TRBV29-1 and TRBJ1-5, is SAVISQKPSRDICQRGTSLTIQCQVDSQVTMMFWYRQQPGQSLTLIATANQGSEATYESGFVIDKFPISRPNLTFSTLTVSNMSPEDSSIYLCRIEEPGIHSNQPQHFGDGTRLSIL.

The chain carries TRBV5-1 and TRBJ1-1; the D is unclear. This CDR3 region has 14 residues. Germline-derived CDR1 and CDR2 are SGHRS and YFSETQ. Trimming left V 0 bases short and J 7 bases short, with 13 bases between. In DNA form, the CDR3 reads TGCGCCAGCAGCTTGGTAGGCTCAGACGGTGAAGCTTTCTTT. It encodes CASSLVGSDGEAFF.

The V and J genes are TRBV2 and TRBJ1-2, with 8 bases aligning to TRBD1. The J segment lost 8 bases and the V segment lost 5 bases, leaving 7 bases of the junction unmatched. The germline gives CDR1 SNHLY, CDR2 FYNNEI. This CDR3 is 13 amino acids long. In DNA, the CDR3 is TGTGCCAGCAGTCCGACAGGGGCGGAGGGCTACACCTTC. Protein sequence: CASSPTGAEGYTF.

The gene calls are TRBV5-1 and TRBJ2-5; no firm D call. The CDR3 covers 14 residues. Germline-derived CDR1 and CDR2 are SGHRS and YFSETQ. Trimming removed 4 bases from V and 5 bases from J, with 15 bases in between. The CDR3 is CASSRRGTQETQYF. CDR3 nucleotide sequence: TGCGCCAGCAGCCGAAGAGGCACCCAGGAGACCCAGTACTTC.

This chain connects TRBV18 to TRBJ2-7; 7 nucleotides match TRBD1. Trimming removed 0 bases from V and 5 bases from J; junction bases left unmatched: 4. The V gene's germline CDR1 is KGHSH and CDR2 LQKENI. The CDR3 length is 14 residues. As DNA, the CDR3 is TGTGCCAGCTCACCACCGGGACAGAGGAACGAGCAGTACTTC. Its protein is CASSPPGQRNEQYF.